The entry that follows covers one T cell receptor (beta chain) sequence. In the original processing: From reference gene primer amplification, estimates of nucleated cell counts were derived. Only in-frame clones appear in the TCRdb table, and some are missing; sequencing was by immunoSEQ multiplex PCR. V, J and clone size are taken as reported in that table, and D and trimming were inferred from the DNA itself. The sample contains over 200,000 clones, about four fifths of which appear only once. V lost 3 bases to trimming and J lost 8 bases, with 4 bases between them. Germline V gene data show CDR1 as SNHLY and CDR2 as FYNNEI. This CDR3 has 11 residues. The data stem from a study of blood T cell repertoires in COVID-19. Study in general: Specimens from acute and convalescent COVID-19 originated in the United States, Italy and Spain.

The TCR comes from a woman aged 35 to 49 with active or convalescent COVID-19. The chain employs TRBV2 and TRBJ1-4; no clear D gene. The sample was peripheral blood. In DNA form, the CDR3 reads TGTGCCAGCAGTGAGCGAGAAAAACTGTTTTTT. This sequence encodes CASSEREKLFF.